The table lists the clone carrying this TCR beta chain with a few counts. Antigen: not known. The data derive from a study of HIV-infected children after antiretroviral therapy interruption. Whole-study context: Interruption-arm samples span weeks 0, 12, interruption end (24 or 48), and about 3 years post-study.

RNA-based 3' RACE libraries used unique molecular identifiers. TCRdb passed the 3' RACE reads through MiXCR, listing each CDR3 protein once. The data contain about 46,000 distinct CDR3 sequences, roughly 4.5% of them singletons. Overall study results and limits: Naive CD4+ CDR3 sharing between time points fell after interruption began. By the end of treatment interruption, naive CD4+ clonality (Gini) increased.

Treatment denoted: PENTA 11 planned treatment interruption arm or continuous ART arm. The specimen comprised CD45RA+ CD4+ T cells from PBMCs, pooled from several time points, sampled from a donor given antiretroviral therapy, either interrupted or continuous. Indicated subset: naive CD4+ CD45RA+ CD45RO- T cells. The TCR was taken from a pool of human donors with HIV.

CDR3 sequence reads: CSLGRGHTGELFF. Here the CDR3 DNA reads TGCAGCCTTGGCAGGGGGCACACCGGGGAGCTGTTTTTT. The V gene is TRBV29-1, the J gene TRBJ2-2, with 8 bases lining up with TRBD1. The CDR3 contains 13 residues. Germline lookup yields CDR1 SQVTM and CDR2 ANQGSEA. V lost 8 bases and J lost 3; bases outside the gene matches: 5.